This T cell receptor (beta chain) was recovered during a study of blood T cell repertoires in COVID-19. Overall study context: PBMCs, B-cell-depleted T cells, or T cells were the source of the cDNA or gDNA that made up the material.

Germline CDR1 SGHRS, CDR2 YFSETQ. V lost 4 bases to trimming and J lost 0 bases, with 7 bases between them. The CDR3 consists of 14 residues. TCRdb keeps only in-frame clones here, not all; method: immunoSEQ multiplex PCR. This sample has over 250,000 clones, with around nine tenths found just once. This clonotype originated in an older woman in a cohort exposed to, infected with or recovered from COVID-19 (not recorded which). Specimen: PBMCs or T cells enriched from blood (not recorded which). The chain links TRBV5-1 to TRBJ2-2, with TRBD1 as a possible D gene (6 bases). DNA for the CDR3: TGCGCCAGCAGCAAGGGGGCGAACACCGGGGAGCTGTTTTTT. It yields the protein CASSKGANTGELFF.